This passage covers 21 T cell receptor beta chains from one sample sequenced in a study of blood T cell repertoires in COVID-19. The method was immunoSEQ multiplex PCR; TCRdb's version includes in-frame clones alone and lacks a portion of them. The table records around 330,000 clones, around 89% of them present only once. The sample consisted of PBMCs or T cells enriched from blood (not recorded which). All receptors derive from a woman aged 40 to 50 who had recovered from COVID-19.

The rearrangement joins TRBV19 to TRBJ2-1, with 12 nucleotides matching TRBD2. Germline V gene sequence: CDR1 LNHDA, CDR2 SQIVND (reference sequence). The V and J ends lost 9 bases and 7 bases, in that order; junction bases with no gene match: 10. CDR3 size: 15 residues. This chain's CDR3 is CASTISSGGGNEQFF. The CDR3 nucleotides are TGTGCCAGCACAATCTCTAGCGGGGGGGGAAATGAGCAGTTCTTC.

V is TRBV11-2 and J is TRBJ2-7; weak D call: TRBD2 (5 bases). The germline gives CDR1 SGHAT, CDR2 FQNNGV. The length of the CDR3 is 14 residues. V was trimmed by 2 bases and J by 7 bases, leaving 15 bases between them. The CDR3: CASSLTHSSGEQYF. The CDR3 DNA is TGTGCCAGCAGCTTAACCCACAGCTCGGGGGAGCAGTACTTC.

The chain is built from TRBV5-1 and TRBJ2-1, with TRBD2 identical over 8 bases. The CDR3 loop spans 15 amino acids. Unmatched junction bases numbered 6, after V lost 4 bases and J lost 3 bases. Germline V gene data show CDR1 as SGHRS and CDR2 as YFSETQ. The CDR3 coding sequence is TGCGCCAGCAGCCAAAGCGGGAGCAGCTACAATGAGCAGTTCTTC. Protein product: CASSQSGSSYNEQFF. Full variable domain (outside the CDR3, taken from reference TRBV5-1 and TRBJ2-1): KAGVTQTPRYLIKTRGQQVTLSCSPISGHRSVSWYQQTPGQGLQFLFEYFSETQRNKGNFPGRFSGRQFSNSRSEMNVSTLELGDSALYLCASSQSGSSYNEQFFGPGTRLTVL.

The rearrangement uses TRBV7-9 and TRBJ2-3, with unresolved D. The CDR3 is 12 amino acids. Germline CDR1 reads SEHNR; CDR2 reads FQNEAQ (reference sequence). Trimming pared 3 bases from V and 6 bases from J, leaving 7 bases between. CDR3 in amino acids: CASSFRADTQYF. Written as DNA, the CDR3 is TGTGCCAGCAGCTTTCGTGCGGATACGCAGTATTTT.

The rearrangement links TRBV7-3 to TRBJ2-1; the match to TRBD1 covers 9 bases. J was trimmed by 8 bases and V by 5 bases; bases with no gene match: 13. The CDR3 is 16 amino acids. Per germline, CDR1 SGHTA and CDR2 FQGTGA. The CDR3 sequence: CASSRRGGTGFHEQFF. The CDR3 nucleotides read TGTGCCAGCAGCCGGCGTGGTGGGACAGGGTTTCATGAGCAGTTCTTC.

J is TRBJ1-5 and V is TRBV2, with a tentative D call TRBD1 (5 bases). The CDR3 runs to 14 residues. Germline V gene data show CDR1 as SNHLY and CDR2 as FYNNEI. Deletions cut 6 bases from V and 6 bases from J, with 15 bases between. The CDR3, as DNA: TGTGCCAGCAGAGGGGAGGGTTCCGTTCAGCCCCAGCATTTT. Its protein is CASRGEGSVQPQHF. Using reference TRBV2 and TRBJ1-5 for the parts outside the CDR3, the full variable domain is EPEVTQTPSHQVTQMGQEVILRCVPISNHLYFYWYRQILGQKVEFLVSFYNNEISEKSEIFDDQFSVERPDGSNFTLKIRSTKLEDSAMYFCASRGEGSVQPQHFGDGTRLSIL.

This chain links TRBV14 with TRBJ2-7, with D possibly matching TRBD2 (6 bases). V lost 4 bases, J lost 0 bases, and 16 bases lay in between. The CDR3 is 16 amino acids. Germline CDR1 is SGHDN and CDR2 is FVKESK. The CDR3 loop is CASSRGWGRSSYEQYF. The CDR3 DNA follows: TGTGCCAGCAGCCGAGGGTGGGGGAGGAGCTCCTACGAGCAGTACTTC. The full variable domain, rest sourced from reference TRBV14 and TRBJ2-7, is EAGVTQFPSHSVIEKGQTVTLRCDPISGHDNLYWYRRVMGKEIKFLLHFVKESKQDESGMPNNRFLAERTGGTYSTLKVQPAELEDSGVYFCASSRGWGRSSYEQYFGPGTRLTVT.

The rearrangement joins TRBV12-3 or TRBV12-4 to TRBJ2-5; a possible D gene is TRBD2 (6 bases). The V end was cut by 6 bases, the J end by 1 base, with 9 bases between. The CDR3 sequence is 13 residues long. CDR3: CASRVGLQETQYF. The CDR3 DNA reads TGTGCCAGCAGGGTGGGACTCCAAGAGACCCAGTACTTC.

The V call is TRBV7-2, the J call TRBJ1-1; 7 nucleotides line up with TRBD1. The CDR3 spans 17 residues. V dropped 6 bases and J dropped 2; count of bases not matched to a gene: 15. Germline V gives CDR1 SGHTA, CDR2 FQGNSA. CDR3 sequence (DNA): TGTGCCAGCAGACCCCGAGGGGGCGGCAGTACAAACACTGAAGCTTTCTTT. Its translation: CASRPRGGGSTNTEAFF.

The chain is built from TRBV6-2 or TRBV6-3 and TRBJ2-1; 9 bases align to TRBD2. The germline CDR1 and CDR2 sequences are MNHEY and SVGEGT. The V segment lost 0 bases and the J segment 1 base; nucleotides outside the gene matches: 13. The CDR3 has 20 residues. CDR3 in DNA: TGTGCCAGCAGTTACTCGTTCGAGGGTAGCGGGAGTAGTTCCTACAATGAGCAGTTCTTC. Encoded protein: CASSYSFEGSGSSSYNEQFF.

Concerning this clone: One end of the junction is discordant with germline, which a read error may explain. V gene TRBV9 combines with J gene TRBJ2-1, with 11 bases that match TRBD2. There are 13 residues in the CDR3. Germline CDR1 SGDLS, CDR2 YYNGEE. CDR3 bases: TGTGCCAGTAGCGGGAGGGCGGGCAATGAGCAGTTCTTC. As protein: CASSGRAGNEQFF.

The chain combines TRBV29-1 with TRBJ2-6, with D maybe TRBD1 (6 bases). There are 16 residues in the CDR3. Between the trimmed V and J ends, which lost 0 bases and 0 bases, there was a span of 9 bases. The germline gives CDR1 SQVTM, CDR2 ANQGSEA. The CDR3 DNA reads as TGCAGCGTTGAAGAGGGGGCCCCCTCTGGGGCCAACGTCCTGACTTTC. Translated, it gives CSVEEGAPSGANVLTF. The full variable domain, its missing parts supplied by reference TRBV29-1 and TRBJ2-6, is SAVISQKPSRDICQRGTSLTIQCQVDSQVTMMFWYRQQPGQSLTLIATANQGSEATYESGFVIDKFPISRPNLTFSTLTVSNMSPEDSSIYLCSVEEGAPSGANVLTFGAGSRLTVL.

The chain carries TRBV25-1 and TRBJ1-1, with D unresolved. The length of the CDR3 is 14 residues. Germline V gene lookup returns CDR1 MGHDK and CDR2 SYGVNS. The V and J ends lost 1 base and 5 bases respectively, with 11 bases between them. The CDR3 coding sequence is TGTGCCAGCAGTGAATCGGGGTGGAGGACTGAAGCTTTCTTT. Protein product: CASSESGWRTEAFF.

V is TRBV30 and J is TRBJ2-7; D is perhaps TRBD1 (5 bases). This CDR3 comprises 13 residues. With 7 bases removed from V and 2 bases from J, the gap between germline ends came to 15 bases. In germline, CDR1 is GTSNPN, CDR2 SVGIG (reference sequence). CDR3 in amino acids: CAFGQGWTYEQYF. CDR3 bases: TGTGCCTTCGGCCAGGGTTGGACCTACGAGCAGTACTTC.

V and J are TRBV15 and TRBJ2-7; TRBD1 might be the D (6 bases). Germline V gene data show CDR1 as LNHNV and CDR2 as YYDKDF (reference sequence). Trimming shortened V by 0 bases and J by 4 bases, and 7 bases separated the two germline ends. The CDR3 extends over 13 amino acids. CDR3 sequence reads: CATSRDQGYEQYF. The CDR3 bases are TGTGCCACCAGCAGAGATCAGGGGTACGAGCAGTACTTC.

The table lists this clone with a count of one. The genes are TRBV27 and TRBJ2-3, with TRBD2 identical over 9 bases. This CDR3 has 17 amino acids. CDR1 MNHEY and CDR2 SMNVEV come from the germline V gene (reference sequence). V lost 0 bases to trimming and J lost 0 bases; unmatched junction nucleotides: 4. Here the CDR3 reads CASSLSRGGRSTDTQYF. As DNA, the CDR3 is TGTGCCAGCAGTTTATCGCGGGGGGGCCGAAGCACAGATACGCAGTATTTT.

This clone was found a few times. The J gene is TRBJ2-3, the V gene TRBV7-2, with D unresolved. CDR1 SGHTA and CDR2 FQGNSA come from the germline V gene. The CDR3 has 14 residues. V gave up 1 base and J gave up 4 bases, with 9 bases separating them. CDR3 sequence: CASSLGVYADTQYF. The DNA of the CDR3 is TGTGCCAGCAGCTTAGGCGTTTATGCAGATACGCAGTATTTT.

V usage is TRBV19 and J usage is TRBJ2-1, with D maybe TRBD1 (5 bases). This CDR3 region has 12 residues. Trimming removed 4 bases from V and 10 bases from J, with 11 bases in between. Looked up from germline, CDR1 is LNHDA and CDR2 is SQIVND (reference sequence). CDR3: CASSTGNREQFF. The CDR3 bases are TGTGCCAGTAGTACAGGGAATCGAGAGCAGTTCTTC.

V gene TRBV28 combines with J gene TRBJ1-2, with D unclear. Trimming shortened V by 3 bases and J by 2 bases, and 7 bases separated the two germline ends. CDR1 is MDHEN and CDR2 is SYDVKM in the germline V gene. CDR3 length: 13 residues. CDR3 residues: CASSFMANYGYTF. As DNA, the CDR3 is TGTGCCAGCAGTTTTATGGCAAACTATGGCTACACCTTC.

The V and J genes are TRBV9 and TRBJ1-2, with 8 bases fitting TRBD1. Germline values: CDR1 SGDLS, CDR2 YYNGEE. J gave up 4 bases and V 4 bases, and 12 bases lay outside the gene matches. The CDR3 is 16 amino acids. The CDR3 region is CASSSPRQGIIYGYTF. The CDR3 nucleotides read TGTGCCAGCAGCTCCCCCAGACAGGGGATAATCTATGGCTACACCTTC.

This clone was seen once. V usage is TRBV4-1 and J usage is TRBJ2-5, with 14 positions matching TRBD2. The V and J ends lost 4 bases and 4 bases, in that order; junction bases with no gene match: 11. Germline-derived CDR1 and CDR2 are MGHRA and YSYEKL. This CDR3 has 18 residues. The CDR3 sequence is CASSPGLAGVSRGETQYF. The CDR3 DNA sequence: TGCGCCAGCAGCCCGGGACTAGCGGGAGTAAGTAGGGGAGAGACCCAGTACTTC.